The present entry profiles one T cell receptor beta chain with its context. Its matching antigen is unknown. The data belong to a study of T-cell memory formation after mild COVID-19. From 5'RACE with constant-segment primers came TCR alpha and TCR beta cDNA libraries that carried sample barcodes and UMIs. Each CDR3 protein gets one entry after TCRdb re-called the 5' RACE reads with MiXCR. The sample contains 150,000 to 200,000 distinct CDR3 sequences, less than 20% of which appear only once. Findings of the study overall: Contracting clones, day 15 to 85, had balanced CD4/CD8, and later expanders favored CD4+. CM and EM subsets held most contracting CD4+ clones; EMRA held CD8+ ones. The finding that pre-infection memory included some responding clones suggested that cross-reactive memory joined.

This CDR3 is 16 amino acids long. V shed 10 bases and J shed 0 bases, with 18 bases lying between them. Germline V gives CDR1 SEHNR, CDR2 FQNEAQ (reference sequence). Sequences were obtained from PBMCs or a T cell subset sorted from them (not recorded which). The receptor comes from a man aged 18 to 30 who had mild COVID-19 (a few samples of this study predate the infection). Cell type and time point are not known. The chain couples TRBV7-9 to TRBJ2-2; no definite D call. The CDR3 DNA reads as TGTGCCACCATGGGTGGAATGAGATCGAACACCGGGGAGCTGTTTTTT. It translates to CATMGGMRSNTGELFF.